This TCR beta chain was retrieved from a study of T cell responses to AZD1222 COVID-19 vaccine. Study outcomes and limitations: At study baseline, merely more than 5 AZD1222 recipients were seropositive. With two AZD1222 doses given, Spike-specific TCR breadth and depth both rose. Repertoires were obtained solely post-peak T cell response. Distributed over spike, vaccine-associated CD4 TCRs predominated at 160-218 and 743-854.

With regard to this clone: Its specificity is unknown.

Method: immunoSEQ multiplex PCR; TCRdb's copy keeps in-frame clones and lacks some. In the table there are 100,000 to 150,000 clones, about 90% of which are singletons. The CDR3 runs 12 residues. Germline V gene data show CDR1 as LGHDT and CDR2 as YNNKEL (reference sequence). V lost 5 bases and J lost 0, with 5 bases in between. The origin of this receptor is an adult in good health. This chain connects TRBV3-1 (or the pseudogene TRBV3-2) to TRBJ2-7; D uncertain. This material consisted of peripheral blood, taken on day 0 of AZD1222 vaccination. The CDR3 reads CASSDNSYEQYF. CDR3 in DNA: TGTGCCAGCAGCGACAACTCCTACGAGCAGTACTTC.